A single sample is the source of the 15 T cell receptor beta chains below, sequenced in a study of technical replicates of blood from a handful of donors. Measured with immunoSEQ multiplex PCR; TCRdb has only the in-frame clones, and not every one. The sample yields about 74,000 clones, approximately 95% seen once. Sequencing was carried out using T cells isolated from PBMCs. The receptors shown here come from a human donor in good health.

This clone occurred once. This chain joins TRBV27 and TRBJ1-5; D unclear. V shed 4 bases and J shed 0 bases, with 10 bases lying between them. CDR3 size: 15 residues. The germline V gene has CDR1 MNHEY and CDR2 SMNVEV (reference sequence). CDR3 in DNA: TGTGCCAGCAGTTCGTCAGTCGATAGCAATCAGCCCCAGCATTTT. It translates to CASSSSVDSNQPQHF.

This clone has a single count. CDR3 DNA: TGTGCCAGTAGTATTCTGGGACAAAACACTGAAGCTTTCTTT. It codes for CASSILGQNTEAFF. The chain uses TRBV19 and TRBJ1-1; D perhaps matches TRBD1 (6 bases). Per the germline V gene, CDR1 is LNHDA and CDR2 is SQIVND (reference sequence). The germline V and J ends were trimmed by 3 bases and 2 bases, with 10 bases remaining between them. CDR3 length equals 14 residues.

The V gene is TRBV5-6, the J gene TRBJ2-2; D possibly corresponds to TRBD1 (5 bases). This CDR3 region has 15 residues. Trimming left V 3 bases short and J 1 base short, with 10 bases between. Germline loops: CDR1 SGHDT, CDR2 YYEEEE. The DNA for the CDR3 is TGTGCCAGCAGCTCGGAAGGGGTGAACACCGGGGAGCTGTTTTTT. Translating it yields CASSSEGVNTGELFF.

There are a few counts of this clone. The rearrangement joins TRBV7-6 to TRBJ1-3; D unclear. The V and J ends lost 0 bases and 5 bases respectively, with 11 bases between them. The germline CDR1 and CDR2 sequences are SGHVS and FNYEAQ. This CDR3 comprises 15 residues. Written as DNA, the CDR3 is TGTGCCAGCAGCTTAGCATTAGCTGATCGAAACACCATATATTTT. It yields the protein CASSLALADRNTIYF. The complete variable domain, with remaining parts taken from reference TRBV7-6 and TRBJ1-3, reads GAGVSQSPRYKVTKRGQDVALRCDPISGHVSLYWYRQALGQGPEFLTYFNYEAQQDKSGLPNDRFSAERPEGSISTLTIQRTEQRDSAMYRCASSLALADRNTIYFGEGSWLTVV.

This clone was found a few times. The CDR3 DNA is TGCGCCAGCAGCTTGGATATTCCGGGACTCCAAACCTACGAGCAGTACTTC. Translation: CASSLDIPGLQTYEQYF. The chain uses TRBV5-1 and TRBJ2-7, with D possibly matching TRBD2 (6 bases). V shed 0 bases and J shed 2 bases, with 18 bases lying between them. The germline gives CDR1 SGHRS, CDR2 YFSETQ. This CDR3 is built from 17 residues.

V and J are TRBV11-2 and TRBJ2-2; 7 positions match TRBD1. The germline V gene encodes CDR1 SGHAT and CDR2 FQNNGV. Trimming removed 3 bases from V and 5 bases from J; junction bases left unmatched: 0. This CDR3 region has 13 residues. CDR3: CASSLTGTGELFF. Written as DNA, the CDR3 is TGTGCCAGCAGCTTGACAGGGACCGGGGAGCTGTTTTTT.

The chain uses TRBV5-1 and TRBJ2-3; 9 nucleotides line up with TRBD1. The length of the CDR3 is 18 residues. The germline V gene encodes CDR1 SGHRS and CDR2 YFSETQ. J was trimmed by 1 base and V by 2 bases; bases with no gene match: 11. CDR3 coding DNA: TGCGCCAGCAGCTTACTCCCGGGACAGGGATTAGGCACAGATACGCAGTATTTT. Protein sequence: CASSLLPGQGLGTDTQYF.

This sequence joins TRBV7-2 and TRBJ2-7, with 7 bases lining up with TRBD2. J was trimmed by 6 bases and V by 2 bases; bases with no gene match: 13. Germline-derived CDR1 and CDR2 are SGHTA and FQGNSA. This CDR3 has 16 residues. The CDR3 region has the DNA TGTGCCAGCAGCTTACCAAGCGGGGTTCCTTTCATCGAGCAGTACTTC. It translates to CASSLPSGVPFIEQYF.

This chain connects TRBV5-6 to TRBJ1-2, with 11 bases fitting TRBD1. Trimming removed 4 bases from V and 3 bases from J; junction bases left unmatched: 11. Germline V gene sequence: CDR1 SGHDT, CDR2 YYEEEE. This CDR3 comprises 17 residues. As DNA, the CDR3 is TGTGCCAGCAGCCTGTTCAGGACAGGGGGCATATACTATGGCTACACCTTC. Translation: CASSLFRTGGIYYGYTF. The full variable domain, in which reference TRBV5-6 and TRBJ1-2 provide the parts outside the CDR3, is DAGVTQSPTHLIKTRGQQVTLRCSPKSGHDTVSWYQQALGQGPQFIFQYYEEEERQRGNFPDRFSGHQFPNYSSELNVNALLLGDSALYLCASSLFRTGGIYYGYTFGSGTRLTVV.

V and J are TRBV27 and TRBJ2-7; 7 bases fit TRBD2. The CDR3 consists of 13 residues. Germline values: CDR1 MNHEY, CDR2 SMNVEV (reference sequence). V shed 3 bases, J shed 1 base, and the junction held 0 bases outside the gene matches. CDR3 residues: CASSLGLSYEQYF. In DNA form, the CDR3 reads TGTGCCAGCAGTTTGGGACTATCCTACGAGCAGTACTTC.

The chain couples TRBV27 to TRBJ2-4, with D possibly being TRBD1 (5 bases). There are 13 residues in the CDR3. The V gene's germline CDR1 is MNHEY and CDR2 SMNVEV (reference sequence). V was pared by 2 bases and J by 6 bases, with 8 bases between. The CDR3 sequence: CASSLRRGNIQYF. The DNA for the CDR3 is TGTGCCAGCAGTTTACGTAGGGGAAACATTCAGTACTTC.

The chain recombines TRBV19 with TRBJ2-7; 13 bases are a match to TRBD2. This CDR3 has 16 amino acids. Germline trimming cut 6 bases from V and 4 bases from J; bases unmatched to any gene: 9. CDR1 and CDR2 from the germline V gene are LNHDA and SQIVND (reference sequence). CDR3 DNA sequence: TGTGCCAGTAGGTTCATCTGGACTAGCGGGAGATACGAGCAGTACTTC. This gives the protein CASRFIWTSGRYEQYF.

The V and J genes are TRBV13 and TRBJ2-2; 9 bases are a match to TRBD1. The germline V gene has CDR1 PRHDT and CDR2 FYEKMQ (reference sequence). The CDR3 runs 15 residues. Trimming at V came to 5 bases and at J to 1 base, leaving 2 bases not matched to a gene. CDR3 bases: TGTGCCAGCAGCCGGGGACAGGGGAACACCGGGGAGCTGTTTTTT. Amino acid sequence: CASSRGQGNTGELFF.

The gene calls are TRBV19 and TRBJ1-2; 9 nucleotides match TRBD1. With V trimmed by 7 bases and J by 5 bases, 11 bases remained unmatched. The CDR3 is 15 residues long. Germline loops: CDR1 LNHDA, CDR2 SQIVND (reference sequence). In DNA, the CDR3 is TGTGCCAGTACTACGGACAGGGGATACCTTTATGGCTACACCTTC. Translating gives CASTTDRGYLYGYTF.

The chain is built from TRBV5-1 and TRBJ2-5, with D perhaps matching TRBD2 (5 bases). V lost 1 base to trimming and J lost 4 bases, with 8 bases between them. The CDR3 is made up of 13 amino acids. Germline V CDR1 and CDR2: SGHRS, YFSETQ. The DNA of the CDR3 is TGCGCCAGCAGCTTGAGTGGAGGAGAGACCCAGTACTTC. This codes for CASSLSGGETQYF.